Listed below are T cell receptor beta chains from one sample, sequenced in a study of beta chain features in type 1 diabetes. Using immunoSEQ multiplex PCR, the repertoire was profiled, and TCRdb retains in-frame clones only, with some absent. The sample includes around 250,000 clones, 25% to 30% of them seen just once. The sample comprised central memory CD4+ T cells from blood. The receptors shown here come from a man aged 25-45 years in good health. Both conserved end residues are part of each CDR3. Each record gives: J gene, D gene, V gene, clone size, CDR3 protein, CDR3 DNA. A D gene is named only where the DNA matches it firmly. Some rows mark clone size as missing; the rest say once, few, many or name a class of expanded clone.

TRBJ2-7 | . | TRBV2 | . | CASSPTPSTYEQYF | TGTGCCAGCAGCCCGACCCCCTCGACCTACGAGCAGTACTTC
TRBJ2-7 | . | TRBV20-1 | few | CSAEPQYEQYF | TGCAGTGCTGAGCCCCAATACGAGCAGTACTTC
TRBJ2-2 | . | TRBV29-1 | . | CSVEDLEGRLTGELFF | TGCAGCGTTGAAGATCTAGAGGGCCGGTTGACCGGGGAGCTGTTTTTT
TRBJ1-1 | . | TRBV10-2 | . | CASTSRVNTEAFF | TGCGCCAGCACGAGTCGAGTGAACACTGAAGCTTTCTTT
TRBJ2-5 | TRBD1 | TRBV10-3 | . | CAIRPGQTQETQYF | TGTGCCATCAGACCGGGACAGACCCAAGAGACCCAGTACTTC
TRBJ2-7 | . | TRBV2 | few | CASSALSYEQYF | TGTGCCAGTAGTGCCCTCTCCTACGAGCAGTACTTC
TRBJ2-3 | TRBD1 | TRBV4-3 | many | CASSQERTGGTDTQYF | TGCGCCAGCAGCCAAGAGCGGACAGGGGGCACAGATACGCAGTATTTT
TRBJ2-5 | . | TRBV6-5 | few | CASPEWEETQYF | TGTGCCAGCCCCGAGTGGGAGGAGACCCAGTACTTC
TRBJ2-3 | TRBD2 | TRBV7-2 | few | CASSANQGGSGDTQYF | TGTGCCAGCAGCGCCAATCAGGGAGGGAGCGGAGATACGCAGTATTTT
TRBJ2-3 | . | TRBV4-3 | . | CASSQVVADTQYF | TGCGCCAGCAGCCAAGTGGTTGCAGATACGCAGTATTTT
TRBJ1-3 | TRBD1 | TRBV7-9 | few | CASSSGTGSRNTIYF | TGTGCCAGCAGCTCCGGGACAGGGAGCCGTAACACCATATATTTT
TRBJ2-3 | TRBD2 | TRBV11-2 | . | CASTPGTSGRAGAVDTQYF | TGTGCCAGCACCCCCGGGACTAGCGGGAGGGCCGGGGCAGTAGATACGCAGTATTTT
TRBJ1-6 | TRBD1 | TRBV5-1 | few | CASSSGGWNSPLHF | TGCGCCAGCAGCTCAGGGGGCTGGAATTCACCCCTCCACTTT
TRBJ2-1 | . | TRBV7-2 | few | CASSPGSYNEQFF | TGTGCCAGCAGCCCCGGGAGTTACAATGAGCAGTTCTTC
TRBJ2-3 | TRBD1 | TRBV7-2 | few | CASSLEGQGADTQYF | TGTGCCAGCAGCTTAGAGGGACAGGGCGCAGATACGCAGTATTTT
TRBJ2-7 | TRBD1 | TRBV4-2 | . | CASSQAGTGGYEQYF | TGTGCCAGCAGCCAAGCCGGGACAGGGGGCTACGAGCAGTACTTC
TRBJ2-6 | . | TRBV5-1 | . | CASSLPRSGANVLTF | TGCGCCAGCAGTTTGCCGAGGTCTGGGGCCAACGTCCTGACTTTC
TRBJ2-1 | . | TRBV27 | . | CASTQVGQLPYNEQFF | TGTGCCAGCACCCAGGTTGGACAGCTCCCCTACAATGAGCAGTTCTTC
TRBJ2-1 | . | TRBV5-4 | . | CASSHPSSSYNEQFF | TGTGCCAGCAGCCATCCCTCCTCCTCCTACAATGAGCAGTTCTTC
TRBJ2-2 | . | TRBV9 | many | CASSGRRKANTGELFF | TGTGCCAGCAGCGGGAGACGCAAAGCGAACACCGGGGAGCTGTTTTTT
TRBJ2-1 | . | TRBV7-8 | . | CASSLLSGGKEQFF | TGTGCCAGCAGCCTACTATCTGGGGGGAAGGAGCAGTTCTTC
TRBJ2-7 | . | TRBV10-1 | . | CASSEGRYPGEQYF | TGCGCCAGCAGTGAGGGGAGATATCCGGGCGAGCAGTACTTC
TRBJ2-3 | TRBD2 | TRBV11-2 | . | CASSGSGVWTDTQYF | TGTGCCAGCAGCGGTAGCGGGGTTTGGACAGATACGCAGTATTTT
TRBJ1-6 | . | TRBV23-1 | . | CASSQFDIHALGSPLHF | TGCGCCAGCAGTCAGTTTGACATCCACGCATTGGGGTCACCCCTCCACTTT
TRBJ1-1 | . | TRBV18 | few | CASSPRGSVTEAFF | TGTGCCAGCTCCCCTCGGGGGAGTGTCACTGAAGCTTTCTTT
TRBJ2-7 | . | TRBV18 | . | CASSPPQRSSYEQYF | TGTGCCAGCTCACCACCCCAGAGGAGCTCCTACGAGCAGTACTTC
TRBJ2-4 | TRBD1 | TRBV30 | . | CAWSVQGQDKNIQYF | TGTGCCTGGAGTGTACAGGGGCAGGACAAAAACATTCAGTACTTC
TRBJ1-2 | . | TRBV5-4 | . | CASSLDRVNGYTF | TGTGCCAGCAGCTTGGATCGAGTGAATGGCTACACCTTC
TRBJ2-5 | . | TRBV2 | few | CASRAEETQYF | TGTGCCAGCAGGGCAGAAGAGACCCAGTACTTC
TRBJ2-7 | . | TRBV7-6 | few | CASSWGQTYEQYF | TGTGCCAGCAGCTGGGGGCAGACCTACGAGCAGTACTTC
TRBJ2-1 | TRBD1 | TRBV30 | few | CAWSVQGANEQFF | TGTGCCTGGAGTGTACAGGGGGCGAATGAGCAGTTCTTC
TRBJ2-3 | . | TRBV11-3 | few | CASSFGSNTDTQYF | TGTGCCAGCAGCTTCGGCTCTAACACAGATACGCAGTATTTT
TRBJ2-7 | TRBD1 | TRBV29-1 | few | CSGGGQGKYEQYF | TGCAGCGGTGGGGGACAGGGGAAGTACGAGCAGTACTTC
TRBJ2-1 | . | TRBV4-3 | once | CASSQVGNNYNEQFF | TGCGCCAGCAGCCAAGTAGGGAATAACTACAATGAGCAGTTCTTC
TRBJ2-7 | . | TRBV10-3 | . | CAISTSASPEQYF | TGTGCCATCAGCACTAGTGCAAGTCCCGAGCAGTACTTC
TRBJ2-7 | TRBD1 | TRBV6-1 | many | CASRTGTPEQYF | TGTGCCAGCAGGACAGGGACACCCGAGCAGTACTTC
TRBJ2-6 | . | TRBV9 | once | CASSAAGNGANVLTF | TGTGCCAGCAGCGCTGCAGGAAATGGGGCCAACGTCCTGACTTTC
TRBJ2-5 | . | TRBV5-1 | few | CASSLEPAQETQYF | TGCGCCAGCAGCTTAGAGCCTGCACAAGAGACCCAGTACTTC
TRBJ2-5 | . | TRBV4-2 | . | CASSRFGGQETQYF | TGTGCCAGCAGCCGATTCGGCGGCCAAGAGACCCAGTACTTC
TRBJ2-1 | . | TRBV30 | . | CAWSRGRVAYNEQFF | TGTGCCTGGAGTCGGGGGCGGGTCGCCTACAATGAGCAGTTCTTC
TRBJ2-1 | . | TRBV20-1 | few | CSASTYNEQFF | TGCAGTGCCTCAACGTACAATGAGCAGTTCTTC
TRBJ2-7 | TRBD2 | TRBV7-2 | few | CASSKGTSDYEQYF | TGTGCCAGCAGCAAGGGGACTAGCGACTACGAGCAGTACTTC
TRBJ1-2 | . | TRBV28 | few | CASRGPGLGYTF | TGTGCCAGCAGAGGGCCGGGTCTTGGCTACACCTTC
TRBJ1-5 | . | TRBV30 | . | CACQRGGDQPQHF | TGTGCCTGTCAGCGGGGAGGGGATCAGCCCCAGCATTTT
TRBJ1-6 | . | TRBV7-2 | many | CASSPGPRNSPLHF | TGTGCCAGCAGCCCCGGCCCGAGGAATTCACCCCTCCACTTT
TRBJ1-1 | . | TRBV6-5 | few | CASSYAGDNTEAFF | TGTGCCAGCAGTTATGCAGGGGATAACACTGAAGCTTTCTTT
TRBJ2-2 | . | TRBV7-2 | few | CASSNRDGGELFF | TGTGCCAGCAGCAACAGGGATGGCGGGGAGCTGTTTTTT
TRBJ2-5 | . | TRBV4-1 | . | CASSQDGTPQGTQYF | TGCGCCAGCAGCCAAGATGGGACACCCCAGGGGACCCAGTACTTC
TRBJ2-5 | TRBD2 | TRBV15 | few | CATSRAKLAGREETQYF | TGTGCCACCAGCAGAGCCAAACTAGCGGGACGAGAAGAGACCCAGTACTTC
TRBJ2-2 | . | TRBV7-9 | . | CASSLALGGGPGELFF | TGTGCCAGCAGCTTAGCCTTGGGGGGCGGCCCCGGGGAGCTGTTTTTT
TRBJ2-4 | . | TRBV4-2 | . | CASSLEHSESNIQYF | TGTGCCAGCAGCTTGGAGCACAGCGAATCAAACATTCAGTACTTC
TRBJ1-5 | . | TRBV10-3 | few | CAIQEVNQPQHF | TGTGCCATCCAGGAGGTTAATCAGCCCCAGCATTTT
TRBJ2-1 | . | TRBV2 | . | CASSEEKNNEQFF | TGTGCCAGCAGTGAGGAAAAGAACAATGAGCAGTTCTTC
TRBJ2-1 | . | TRBV20-1 | many | CSARSYNEQFF | TGCAGTGCTAGATCCTACAATGAGCAGTTCTTC